The next 3 T cell receptor beta chains were all read from a single sample in a study of shared clonotypes between healthy human individuals. Profiling relied on immunoSEQ multiplex PCR, and the TCRdb table lists in-frame clones only, not all of them. The data show some 2 million clones, 85% to 95% seen once. The sequencing input was naive CD4+ T cells sorted from blood. Indicated subset: CD45RA+ positively selected. Source of these receptors: a young man in good health.

The chain carries TRBV7-8 and TRBJ2-5; D is unclear. Trimming left V 1 base short and J 4 bases short, with 7 bases between. The CDR3 is 13 amino acids. Germline V gene sequence: CDR1 SGHVS, CDR2 FQNEAQ. CDR3 nucleotide sequence: TGTGCCAGCAGCTTAGGCGTTGTAGAGACCCAGTACTTC. Translation gives CASSLGVVETQYF.

This rearrangement joins TRBV14 to TRBJ1-2; no firm D call. Looked up from germline, CDR1 is SGHDN and CDR2 is FVKESK. Trimming removed 5 bases at V and 4 bases at J, with 8 bases between. The CDR3 extends over 12 amino acids. The CDR3 DNA is TGTGCCAGCAGCTCCTCGTCCTATGGCTACACCTTC. Translation: CASSSSSYGYTF. Together with reference TRBV14 and TRBJ1-2, the CDR3 gives the full variable domain: EAGVTQFPSHSVIEKGQTVTLRCDPISGHDNLYWYRRVMGKEIKFLLHFVKESKQDESGMPNNRFLAERTGGTYSTLKVQPAELEDSGVYFCASSSSSYGYTFGSGTRLTVV.

Turning to this clone: Other nucleotide sequences from this sample produce the same CDR3. The rearrangement uses TRBV7-9 and TRBJ1-1; 7 nucleotides match TRBD1. The germline CDR1 and CDR2 sequences are SEHNR and FQNEAQ (reference sequence). J lost 0 bases, V lost 5 bases, and 3 bases had no gene match. This CDR3 comprises 14 residues. In nucleotides, the CDR3 is TGTGCCAGCAGCCTAGGGGGCCTGAACACTGAAGCTTTCTTT. Its translation: CASSLGGLNTEAFF. The full variable domain, its missing parts supplied by reference TRBV7-9 and TRBJ1-1, is DTGVSQNPRHKITKRGQNVTFRCDPISEHNRLYWYRQTLGQGPEFLTYFQNEAQLEKSRLLSDRFSAERPKGSFSTLEIQRTEQGDSAMYLCASSLGGLNTEAFFGQGTRLTVV.